The 30 T cell receptor beta chains below all came from one sample that was sequenced in a study of T cell responses to AZD1222 COVID-19 vaccine. The table came from immunoSEQ multiplex PCR; TCRdb's copy has only in-frame clones and leaves some out. The sample has about 130,000 clones, approximately 88% seen once; the top ten hold over 15%. This specimen was peripheral blood, taken on day 0 of MenACWY control vaccination. The receptors come from an adult in good health.

This clone came up once. The chain joins TRBV9 to TRBJ1-1; D gene ambiguous. Trimming removed 2 bases from V and 1 base from J, with 6 bases in between. The CDR3 spans 13 residues. CDR1 and CDR2 (germline): SGDLS, YYNGEE. The CDR3 protein is CASSVGSNTEAFF. For the CDR3, the DNA is TGTGCCAGCAGCGTTGGTTCGAACACTGAAGCTTTCTTT. Variable domain in full (rest from reference TRBV9 and TRBJ1-1): DSGVTQTPKHLITATGQRVTLRCSPRSGDLSVYWYQQSLDQGLQFLIQYYNGEERAKGNILERFSAQQFPDLHSELNLSSLELGDSALYFCASSVGSNTEAFFGQGTRLTVV.

V is TRBV9 and J is TRBJ2-2, with 14 bases that match TRBD2. J gave up 3 bases and V 1 base, and 8 bases lay outside the gene matches. This CDR3 has 19 amino acids. Germline-derived CDR1 and CDR2 are SGDLS and YYNGEE. CDR3 protein: CASSVPGLAGDLDTGELFF. DNA of the CDR3: TGTGCCAGCAGCGTACCGGGACTAGCGGGAGACCTGGACACCGGGGAGCTGTTTTTT.

The chain couples TRBV28 to TRBJ2-7; 8 bases agree with TRBD1. The germline CDR1 and CDR2 sequences are MDHEN and SYDVKM. This CDR3 contains 14 residues. V was clipped by 5 bases and J by 3 bases; unmatched bases: 6. CDR3 DNA sequence: TGTGCCAGCAGTGTCGCCAGGGGGCACTACGAGCAGTACTTC. This gives the protein CASSVARGHYEQYF. The full variable domain, rest sourced from reference TRBV28 and TRBJ2-7, is DVKVTQSSRYLVKRTGEKVFLECVQDMDHENMFWYRQDPGLGLRLIYFSYDVKMKEKGDIPEGYSVSREKKERFSLILESASTNQTSMYLCASSVARGHYEQYFGPGTRLTVT.

In DNA form, the CDR3 reads TGTGCCAGCAGCGCTTATACGGGACTAGCGGAGGATACGCAGTATTTT. This sequence encodes CASSAYTGLAEDTQYF. The chain couples TRBV9 to TRBJ2-3; 11 bases align to TRBD2. The V gene's germline CDR1 is SGDLS and CDR2 YYNGEE. CDR3 length: 16 residues. V gave up 3 bases and J gave up 6 bases; unmatched junction bases: 9.

V gene TRBV7-3 combines with J gene TRBJ1-1; D is undetermined. The CDR3 sequence is 13 residues long. V was shortened by 4 bases and J by 3 bases, with 9 bases between the two germline ends. From germline, CDR1 is SGHTA and CDR2 FQGTGA. The CDR3 sequence: CASSSQADTEAFF. Written as DNA, the CDR3 is TGTGCCAGCAGCTCCCAGGCCGACACTGAAGCTTTCTTT.

The chain joins TRBV6-5 to TRBJ1-1; no reliable D call. V gave up 0 bases and J gave up 2 bases, with 7 bases separating them. The CDR3 runs 14 residues. Germline lookup yields CDR1 MNHEY and CDR2 SVGAGI. CDR3 region: CASSYSRINTEAFF. The CDR3 bases are TGTGCCAGCAGTTACTCGAGGATTAACACTGAAGCTTTCTTT.

The gene calls are TRBV11-2 and TRBJ1-3, with no clear D. The CDR3 has 15 amino acids. Deletions cut 2 bases from V and 0 bases from J, with 8 bases between. CDR1 and CDR2 (germline): SGHAT, FQNNGV. As DNA, the CDR3 is TGTGCCAGCAGCTTATGGGCGGGCTCTGGAAACACCATATATTTT. Amino acid sequence: CASSLWAGSGNTIYF.

The chain couples TRBV27 to TRBJ2-7, with 9 bases aligning to TRBD1. CDR1 and CDR2 (germline): MNHEY, SMNVEV (reference sequence). Trimming at V came to 8 bases and at J to 3 bases, leaving 2 bases not matched to a gene. The CDR3 extends over 12 amino acids. CDR3 sequence reads: CASRTGVYEQYF. The CDR3 DNA reads as TGTGCCAGCCGGACAGGGGTCTACGAGCAGTACTTC.

The V call is TRBV4-2, the J call TRBJ2-6; D possibly corresponds to TRBD2 (5 bases). This CDR3 is 16 amino acids long. Trimming left V 1 base short and J 9 bases short, with 16 bases between. The V gene's germline CDR1 is LGHNA and CDR2 YNFKEQ. CDR3 sequence (DNA): TGTGCCAGCAGCCAAGCCTTAGATAGTCGGGGCAACGTCCTGACTTTC. This sequence encodes CASSQALDSRGNVLTF.

This chain connects TRBV7-8 to TRBJ2-5, with D tentatively TRBD2 (5 bases). The CDR3 consists of 14 residues. Germline V gene data show CDR1 as SGHVS and CDR2 as FQNEAQ. Trimming shortened V by 7 bases and J by 2 bases, and 14 bases separated the two germline ends. The CDR3 reads CASTLRLQQETQYF. Here the CDR3 DNA reads TGTGCCAGCACCCTAAGACTACAGCAAGAGACCCAGTACTTC.

This chain links TRBV4-1 with TRBJ2-2, with TRBD2 matching 10 bases. CDR3 length: 16 amino acids. V lost 4 bases, J lost 2 bases, and 4 bases stayed unmatched. Germline CDR1 MGHRA, CDR2 YSYEKL. The CDR3 protein is CASSPLAGANTGELFF. Written as DNA, the CDR3 is TGCGCCAGCAGCCCTCTAGCGGGAGCAAACACCGGGGAGCTGTTTTTT.

The CDR3 loop is CASRVTIGGGYTF. CDR3 bases: TGTGCCAGCAGAGTTACTATAGGGGGAGGCTACACCTTC. This rearrangement joins TRBV6-5 to TRBJ1-2; D perhaps matches TRBD1 (6 bases). CDR1 is MNHEY and CDR2 is SVGAGI in the germline V gene. CDR3 size: 13 residues. Between the trimmed V and J ends, which lost 6 bases and 8 bases, there was a span of 16 bases.

The chain is built from TRBV7-9 and TRBJ1-1; no clear D gene. Trimming took 1 base from V and 0 from J, leaving 6 bases between them. The V gene's germline CDR1 is SEHNR and CDR2 FQNEAQ (reference sequence). The CDR3 is made up of 14 amino acids. CDR3 nucleotides: TGTGCCAGCAGCTTAGGGCGGCTGAACACTGAAGCTTTCTTT. Translation: CASSLGRLNTEAFF.

This chain uses TRBV6-5 with TRBJ2-1; 7 bases align to TRBD2. CDR1 is MNHEY, CDR2 SVGAGI, per germline. The CDR3 is 16 residues long. J was trimmed by 4 bases and V by 3 bases; bases with no gene match: 9. CDR3 sequence (DNA): TGTGCCAGCAGTTATCTGACAGCGGGGATGTACAATGAGCAGTTCTTC. This codes for CASSYLTAGMYNEQFF.

This sequence joins TRBV4-2 and TRBJ2-7; 9 positions agree with TRBD1. The CDR3 spans 15 residues. Trimming cost V 1 base and J 5 bases; bases outside gene matches: 6. Looked up from germline, CDR1 is LGHNA and CDR2 is YNFKEQ. As DNA, the CDR3 is TGTGCCAGCAGCCAAGGACAGGGGGAATCCCACGAGCAGTACTTC. Translating gives CASSQGQGESHEQYF.

The CDR3 reads CASSRGRNTGELFF. The CDR3 DNA sequence: TGTGCCAGCAGCAGGGGACGTAACACCGGGGAGCTGTTTTTT. V usage is TRBV5-6 and J usage is TRBJ2-2; the D gene could be TRBD1 or TRBD2 (5 bases each). Trimming cost V 4 bases and J 2 bases, with 9 bases left between them. CDR3 length: 14 residues. The V gene's germline CDR1 is SGHDT and CDR2 YYEEEE.

This CDR3 reads CASSERSAHEQYF. DNA for the CDR3: TGCGCCAGCAGTGAAAGGAGTGCTCACGAGCAGTACTTC. The chain recombines TRBV10-1 with TRBJ2-7; D is uncertain. The V and J ends lost 3 bases and 5 bases respectively, with 11 bases between them. The length of the CDR3 is 13 residues. Germline CDR1 reads WNHNN; CDR2 reads SYGVQD (reference sequence).

Of note for this clone: A read error may account for a junction end that differs from germline. At the DNA level, this CDR3 is encoded by other sequences in the same sample as well. As DNA, the CDR3 is TGCGCCAGCAGCCCGGGTGGGACAGACCTCTATGGCTACACCTTT. It codes for CASSPGGTDLYGYTF. The V gene is TRBV5-1, the J gene TRBJ1-2; TRBD1 agrees at 7 bases. This CDR3 has 15 residues. Germline V gene sequence: CDR1 SGHRS, CDR2 YFSETQ. The full variable domain, with the rest looked up from reference TRBV5-1 and TRBJ1-2, is KAGVTQTPRYLIKTRGQQVTLSCSPISGHRSVSWYQQTPGQGLQFLFEYFSETQRNKGNFPGRFSGRQFSNSRSEMNVSTLELGDSALYLCASSPGGTDLYGYTFGSGTRLTVV.

This chain connects TRBV19 to TRBJ2-7, with 8 bases fitting TRBD1. CDR1 and CDR2 from the germline V gene are LNHDA and SQIVND (reference sequence). Trimming removed 5 bases from V and 1 base from J; junction bases left unmatched: 10. The CDR3 is made up of 16 amino acids. The chain's CDR3 is CASSPLGQVRSYEQYF. Here the CDR3 DNA reads TGTGCCAGTAGTCCCCTGGGACAGGTTCGATCCTACGAGCAGTACTTC.

This chain joins TRBV11-1 and TRBJ1-1; 9 positions agree with TRBD1. This CDR3 region has 14 residues. Germline loops: CDR1 SGHAT, CDR2 FQDESV (reference sequence). V lost 7 bases, J lost 5 bases, and 8 bases stayed unmatched. CDR3 DNA: TGTGCCAGCACCCAAACAGGGGGCGCGACTGAAGCTTTCTTT. This translates into CASTQTGGATEAFF.

J is TRBJ2-7 and V is TRBV15, with TRBD2 matching over 8 bases. The CDR3 length is 13 residues. The germline gives CDR1 LNHNV, CDR2 YYDKDF (reference sequence). The ends lost 11 bases at V and 3 bases at J; junction bases unmatched: 9. The CDR3 coding sequence is TGTGCCTCCCACCGGGAGGGCCTCTACGAGCAGTACTTC. Its protein product is CASHREGLYEQYF.

The chain is built from TRBV7-6 and TRBJ2-3, with TRBD1 matching over 8 bases. CDR3 length equals 16 residues. CDR1 is SGHVS and CDR2 is FNYEAQ in the germline V gene. After removal of 5 bases from V and 3 bases from J, the junction contained 10 bases not matched to a gene. Written as DNA, the CDR3 is TGTGCCAGCAGCGACGGACAGGGTTTCGGAACAGATACGCAGTATTTT. This translates into CASSDGQGFGTDTQYF. The whole variable domain, filled in from reference TRBV7-6 and TRBJ2-3, reads GAGVSQSPRYKVTKRGQDVALRCDPISGHVSLYWYRQALGQGPEFLTYFNYEAQQDKSGLPNDRFSAERPEGSISTLTIQRTEQRDSAMYRCASSDGQGFGTDTQYFGPGTRLTVL.

This clone was seen only a few times. The chain couples TRBV5-1 to TRBJ1-2, with D unclear. Between the trimmed V and J ends, which lost 0 bases and 9 bases, there was a span of 12 bases. There are 13 residues in the CDR3. The germline CDR1 and CDR2 sequences are SGHRS and YFSETQ. As DNA, the CDR3 is TGCGCCAGCAGCTTGGTAGTTGGCGGGAGCTACACCTTC. As protein: CASSLVVGGSYTF.

The chain couples TRBV30 to TRBJ1-2; 8 bases align to TRBD1. V dropped 2 bases and J dropped 6; count of bases not matched to a gene: 5. The V gene's germline CDR1 is GTSNPN and CDR2 SVGIG (reference sequence). The CDR3 is 13 amino acids. CDR3 amino acids: CAWSSQGADGYTF. For the CDR3, the DNA is TGTGCCTGGAGTAGTCAGGGGGCTGATGGCTACACCTTC.

This chain uses TRBV2 with TRBJ2-2; 11 nucleotides align to TRBD1. This CDR3 spans 15 amino acids. CDR1 and CDR2 (germline): SNHLY, FYNNEI. With 8 bases clipped from V and 6 bases from J, the junction kept 8 bases outside the gene matches. The CDR3 DNA follows: TGTGCCAGCCGGGACAGGGGGAACCAGGCCGGGGAGCTGTTTTTT. Protein product: CASRDRGNQAGELFF.

This chain links TRBV7-9 with TRBJ2-2; TRBD2 is a possible D gene (5 bases). Trimming stripped 1 base from V and 1 base from J, with 10 bases between. Germline values: CDR1 SEHNR, CDR2 FQNEAQ (reference sequence). This CDR3 is 16 amino acids long. CDR3 residues: CASSLGRTGNTGELFF. The CDR3 bases are TGTGCCAGCAGCTTAGGACGGACTGGGAACACCGGGGAGCTGTTTTTT.

This sequence joins TRBV6-5 and TRBJ2-1, with 12 bases identical to TRBD2. Germline trimming cut 0 bases from V and 7 bases from J; bases unmatched to any gene: 4. This CDR3 spans 16 amino acids. Germline values: CDR1 MNHEY, CDR2 SVGAGI. The CDR3 reads CASSYSMTSGSNEQFF. DNA of the CDR3: TGTGCCAGCAGTTACTCGATGACTAGCGGGAGTAATGAGCAGTTCTTC.

The J gene is TRBJ2-7, the V gene TRBV5-1; 12 positions agree with TRBD2. There are 17 residues in the CDR3. Unmatched junction bases numbered 4, after V lost 0 bases and J lost 0 bases. In germline, CDR1 is SGHRS, CDR2 YFSETQ. As DNA, the CDR3 is TGCGCCAGCAGCTTGGGACTAGCGGGAGCAGTCTCCTACGAGCAGTACTTC. Translating it yields CASSLGLAGAVSYEQYF.

This clone was detected only once. The V gene is TRBV29-1, the J gene TRBJ2-1; 8 bases align to TRBD1. The CDR3 has 14 amino acids. Looked up from germline, CDR1 is SQVTM and CDR2 is ANQGSEA. Trimming cost V 0 bases and J 7 bases; bases outside gene matches: 5. The CDR3 is CSVEDGRGRNEQFF. CDR3 nucleotides: TGCAGCGTTGAAGATGGCAGGGGGCGGAATGAGCAGTTCTTC.

This clone was seen a few times. The V call is TRBV27, the J call TRBJ1-2, with D unclear. The CDR3 consists of 17 residues. Germline V gene data show CDR1 as MNHEY and CDR2 as SMNVEV (reference sequence). V was trimmed by 0 bases and J by 4 bases, leaving 18 bases between them. The CDR3 here is CASSLSPDRYLVYGYTF. Here the CDR3 DNA reads TGTGCCAGCAGTTTATCGCCGGACCGCTACCTTGTCTATGGCTACACCTTC.